This TCR beta chain was documented in a study of CD8+ T cells in alopecia areata. The study's findings and limits: Patients showed less clear TCR sequence sharing than mice, possibly partly because of HLA diversity. Compared with normal scalp, lesional scalp had higher clonality and more expanded CD8+ clones.

It was from alopecia areata patients that lesional scalp punch biopsies and peripheral blood were collected. About this clone itself: Its specificity is unknown.

RNA was extracted and reverse transcribed into cDNA as the sequencing template. Only in-frame clones appear in the TCRdb table, and some are missing; sequencing was by immunoSEQ multiplex PCR. The sample lists hundreds of thousands of clones, under 70% occurring once. CDR3 length: 15 residues. Looked up from germline, CDR1 is KGHSH and CDR2 is LQKENI. V dropped 6 bases and J dropped 7 bases, with 22 bases sitting between them. The origin of this receptor is a human donor with alopecia areata. The chain has TRBV18 and TRBJ2-7; TRBD1 or TRBD2 may be the D gene (5 bases each). The source was CD4+ T cells sorted from blood, collected at week 0. The chain's CDR3 is CASSPLDGGPGEQYF. Written as DNA, the CDR3 is TGTGCCAGCTCCCCCTTGGATGGGGGACCGGGAGAGCAGTACTTC.